This is a list of T cell receptor beta chains from one sample in a study of blood T cell repertoires in COVID-19. Profiled with immunoSEQ multiplex PCR; TCRdb holds only in-frame clones, not every one. The sample yields around 70,000 clones, just over 85% seen once. The sample consisted of peripheral blood. The receptors come from a man aged 30 to 39 with acute or convalescent COVID-19. Both conserved end residues are part of each CDR3. A D gene is named only where the DNA matches it firmly. Clone size, where shown, is once, few, many, or a class for clones that have expanded.

J gene	V gene	D gene	clone size	CDR3 DNA	CDR3 protein
TRBJ1-2	TRBV2	-	-	TGTGCCAGCAGTGTTCTGGGGGCAAACGGCTACACCTTC	CASSVLGANGYTF
TRBJ2-7	TRBV28	-	-	TGTGCCAGCAGCCGGACCCACTTCGAGGGATTTAGCGAGCAGTACTTC	CASSRTHFEGFSEQYF
TRBJ2-7	TRBV9	TRBD2	once	TGTGCCAGCAGCCCCCAGACTAGCGGGACCTACGAGCAGTACTTC	CASSPQTSGTYEQYF
TRBJ2-1	TRBV14	-	-	TGTGCCAGCAGCCAAGGAATCGCCATGGCGCAGTTCTTC	CASSQGIAMAQFF
TRBJ2-7	TRBV6-5	TRBD1	-	TGTGCCAGCAGTCAGACAGGGCGCCCCTACGAGCAGTACTTC	CASSQTGRPYEQYF
TRBJ2-7	TRBV5-4	-	-	TGTGCCAGCAGCTTTGAGACAGGAAAAATCTACGAGCAGTACTTC	CASSFETGKIYEQYF
TRBJ1-1	TRBV7-9	-	-	TGTGCCAGCATCGGGGATGGGAGCCCTGAAGCTTTCTTT	CASIGDGSPEAFF
TRBJ1-3	TRBV30	TRBD1	-	TGTGCCTGGGAAATGACAGGGGGGTATTATGGAAACACCATATATTTT	CAWEMTGGYYGNTIYF
TRBJ2-7	TRBV7-3	TRBD1	once	TGTGCCAGCAGCTTTCACGGGACAGGGGGTTTTTCCTACGAGCAGTACTTC	CASSFHGTGGFSYEQYF
TRBJ1-2	TRBV28	TRBD1	once	TGTGCCAGTCGAGACAGGGGGAGCTATGGCTACACCTTC	CASRDRGSYGYTF
TRBJ2-3	TRBV7-9	TRBD2	-	TGTGCCAGCAGCTTAGGCTCCACCAGGGCGCGGGAGGCAGATACGCAGTATTTT	CASSLGSTRAREADTQYF
TRBJ2-7	TRBV9	-	once	TGTGCCAGCAGCGTAGAACAGGGTTTCTCCTACGAGCAGTACTTC	CASSVEQGFSYEQYF
TRBJ2-1	TRBV28	TRBD2	-	TGTGCCAGCAGCTCCGGGGGGGGAGAGCAGTTCTTC	CASSSGGGEQFF
TRBJ2-3	TRBV19	-	-	TGTGCCAGTAGTATCAGGACAGCAACAACAGATACGCAGTATTTT	CASSIRTATTDTQYF
TRBJ1-2	TRBV19	-	-	TGTGCCAGTAGTATAGTTAACGGGATCGAGAGCTACACCTTC	CASSIVNGIESYTF
TRBJ2-7	TRBV30	-	-	TGTGCCTGGAGTGTATATGTGCGGGGCACTACCTATACCTACGAGCAGTACTTC	CAWSVYVRGTTYTYEQYF
TRBJ1-5	TRBV2	-	-	TGTGCCAGTGGTTTAGATTATAGCAATCAGCCCCAGCATTTT	CASGLDYSNQPQHF
TRBJ2-1	TRBV5-1	TRBD2	-	TGCGCCAGCAGCTTTTCACTAGCGGGAGAGGTGGGACAGTTCTTC	CASSFSLAGEVGQFF
TRBJ1-4	TRBV5-1	TRBD1	-	TGCGCCAGCAGCGAGGACGGGACAGGCCGAATAGTTGCAACTAATGAAAAACTGTTTTTT	CASSEDGTGRIVATNEKLFF
TRBJ1-1	TRBV3-1/TRBV3-2	TRBD1	-	TGTGCCAGCAGCCATCGGAGGGGTACAGGGGCTGAAGCTTTCTTT	CASSHRRGTGAEAFF
TRBJ1-5	TRBV6-5	-	-	TGTGCCAGCAGTTACCCCGGGAGACACCAGCCCCAGCATTTT	CASSYPGRHQPQHF
TRBJ1-6	TRBV21-1	-	-	TGTGCCAGCAGCAAAGGGACACCAAAAACAAATTCACCCCTCCACTTT	CASSKGTPKTNSPLHF
TRBJ2-2	TRBV5-1	TRBD1	-	TGCGCCAGCAGCGTTGGACAGGCGAGCGGGGAGCTGTTTTTT	CASSVGQASGELFF
TRBJ2-5	TRBV9	-	-	TGTGCCAGCAGCAAAACAGGGATCCAAGAGACCCAGTACTTC	CASSKTGIQETQYF
TRBJ1-4	TRBV4-1	-	-	TGCGCCAGCAGCCAAGCTACCGGGACAACTAATGAAAAACTGTTTTTT	CASSQATGTTNEKLFF
TRBJ2-4	TRBV20-1	TRBD2	once	TGCAGTGCTAGTCCTAGCGGGAGTTACATTCAGTACTTC	CSASPSGSYIQYF
TRBJ2-7	TRBV3-1/TRBV3-2	-	-	TGTGCCAGCAGCCAAGACGGGAGCTCCTACGAGCAGTACTTC	CASSQDGSSYEQYF
TRBJ2-1	TRBV5-1	TRBD1	-	TGCGCCAGCAGCCCAGGGGACAGGGAAAGAAATGAGCAGTTCTTC	CASSPGDRERNEQFF
TRBJ1-6	TRBV15	TRBD1	-	TGTGCCACCAGCAGAGCGACAGGGGGAGGTTCACCCCTCCACTTT	CATSRATGGGSPLHF
TRBJ2-1	TRBV7-3	TRBD2	-	TGTGCCAGCAGCTTAGCGCCTAGCGGGAGTTACAATGAGCAGTTCTTC	CASSLAPSGSYNEQFF
TRBJ2-7	TRBV28	-	-	TGTGCCAGTCTAAGGGGCGACTCCTACGAGCAGTACTTC	CASLRGDSYEQYF
TRBJ1-2	TRBV9	-	few	TGTGCCAGCAGCGTGTCCGACTTTGTCTATGGCTACACCTTC	CASSVSDFVYGYTF
TRBJ2-7	TRBV9	TRBD2	-	TGTGCCAGCAGCGCCGCCACCCCCGGACTAGCGGGAGACTACGAGCAGTACTTC	CASSAATPGLAGDYEQYF
TRBJ2-1	TRBV6-6	TRBD2	-	TGTGCCAGCAAGGTCTCGGGGGGCAATGAGCAGTTCTTC	CASKVSGGNEQFF
TRBJ1-2	TRBV29-1	-	once	TGCAGCGTTGATGGCCAGGACTATGGCTACACCTTC	CSVDGQDYGYTF
TRBJ2-6	TRBV28	TRBD1	-	TGTGCCAGCGGACAGGCCTCTGGGGCCAACGTCCTGACTTTC	CASGQASGANVLTF
TRBJ2-3	TRBV4-3	TRBD2	-	TGCGCCAGCACCGTAGACGGGACTAGCGTCTCAGATACGCAGTATTTT	CASTVDGTSVSDTQYF
TRBJ2-7	TRBV13	TRBD1	-	TGTGCCAGCAGCTTACGAGGGACAGGGTACTACGAGCAGTACTTC	CASSLRGTGYYEQYF
TRBJ2-7	TRBV21-1	-	-	-	CASSKVGGGTSYEQYF
TRBJ1-6	TRBV27	-	-	TGTGCCAGCAGAACCGCAGGGGCTCGAACACCCCTCCACTTT	CASRTAGARTPLHF
TRBJ1-2	TRBV2	TRBD1	-	TGTGCCAGCAGCGACAGGGGCAGGGGCTACACCTTC	CASSDRGRGYTF
TRBJ2-1	TRBV6-4	TRBD2	-	TGTGCCAGCAGCCTAGCGGGAGGCGGAAATGAGCAGTTCTTC	CASSLAGGGNEQFF
TRBJ2-7	TRBV6-6	-	-	TGTGCCAGCAGTTCCCACTACGAGCAGTACTTC	CASSSHYEQYF
TRBJ1-2	TRBV28	-	-	TGTGCCAGCATCGGCACCGGGACTGACTATGGCTACACCTTC	CASIGTGTDYGYTF
TRBJ1-1	TRBV3-1/TRBV3-2	-	once	TGTGCCAGCAGCCGCAAAAGTGGGGCGGGGGGTAAGGGCACTGAAGCTTTCTTT	CASSRKSGAGGKGTEAFF
TRBJ1-2	TRBV7-2	TRBD1	-	TGTGCCGCAACAAAGGGACAGCCCTATGGCTACACCTTC	CAATKGQPYGYTF
TRBJ2-7	TRBV6-6	TRBD1	-	TGTGCCAGCAGTTCGTCCCTTGTGACAGGGGGCAGGAGGCAGTACTTC	CASSSSLVTGGRRQYF
TRBJ2-5	TRBV5-1	TRBD2	-	TGCGCCAGCAGCTTGGGTTTACTAGCGGGGGCCCAAGAGACCCAGTACTTC	CASSLGLLAGAQETQYF
TRBJ1-2	TRBV19	-	once	TGTGCCAGTAGTCCGACTTTACAGGGAGAAGGGGGCTACACCTTC	CASSPTLQGEGGYTF
TRBJ2-2	TRBV28	TRBD2	-	TGTGCCATTCGGGGGGGAGGAAACACCGGGGAGCTGTTTTTT	CAIRGGGNTGELFF
TRBJ2-1	TRBV2	-	-	TGTGCCAGCAGTGAAGCGCGGCCCCCGTTGGGTGAGCAGTTCTTC	CASSEARPPLGEQFF
TRBJ2-5	TRBV20-1	-	-	TGCAGTGCTAGTCCCGACAATGGGCAAGAGACCCAGTACTTC	CSASPDNGQETQYF
TRBJ1-1	TRBV2	TRBD1	-	TGTGCCAGCGGACAGGCCAACACTGAAGCTTTCTTT	CASGQANTEAFF
TRBJ1-1	TRBV5-8	-	-	TGTGCCAGCAGCTTGGGGGGGCTTGAAGCTTTCTTT	CASSLGGLEAFF
TRBJ2-7	TRBV27	-	once	TGTGCCAGCAGTCGCTCCTACGAGCAGTACTTC	CASSRSYEQYF
TRBJ1-4	TRBV18	-	-	TGTGCCAGCTCACCCAGGGCAACTAATGAAAAACTGTTTTTT	CASSPRATNEKLFF
TRBJ1-2	TRBV30	-	once	TGTGCCTGGAGGGGGCAGGAAGGGGGCTATGGCTACACCTTC	CAWRGQEGGYGYTF
TRBJ1-1	TRBV24-1	-	-	TGTGCCACCAGTGTGAATGGGCTCGGAGAAGCTTTCTTT	CATSVNGLGEAFF
TRBJ2-1	TRBV9	TRBD2	-	TGTGCCAGCAGCGATGGCGGGAGGTACAATGAGCAGTTCTTC	CASSDGGRYNEQFF